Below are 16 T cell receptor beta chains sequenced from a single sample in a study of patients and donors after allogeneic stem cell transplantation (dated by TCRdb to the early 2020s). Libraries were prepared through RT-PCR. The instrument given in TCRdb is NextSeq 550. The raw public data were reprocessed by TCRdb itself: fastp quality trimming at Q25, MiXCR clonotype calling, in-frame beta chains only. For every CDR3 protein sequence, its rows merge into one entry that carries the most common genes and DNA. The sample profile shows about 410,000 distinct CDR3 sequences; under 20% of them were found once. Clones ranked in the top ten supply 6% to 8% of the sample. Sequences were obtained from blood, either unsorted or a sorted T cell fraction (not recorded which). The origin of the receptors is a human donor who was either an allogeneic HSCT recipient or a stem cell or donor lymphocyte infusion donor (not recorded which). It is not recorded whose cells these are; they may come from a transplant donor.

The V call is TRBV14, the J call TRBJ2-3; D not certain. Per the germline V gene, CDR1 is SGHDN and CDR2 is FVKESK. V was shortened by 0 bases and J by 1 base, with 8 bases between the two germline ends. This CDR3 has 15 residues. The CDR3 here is CASSQDLDGTDTQYF. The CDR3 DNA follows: TGTGCCAGCAGCCAAGATCTAGATGGCACAGATACGCAGTATTTT.

This CDR3 reads CATSEEAGPLQETQYF. The DNA for the CDR3 is TGTGCCACCAGTGAGGAGGCAGGCCCTCTCCAAGAGACCCAGTACTTC. This rearrangement joins TRBV24-1 to TRBJ2-5, with a possible D match to TRBD2 (5 bases). Germline CDR1 and CDR2: KGHDR and SFDVKD. Trimming cost V 4 bases and J 1 base, with 15 bases left between them. There are 16 residues in the CDR3.

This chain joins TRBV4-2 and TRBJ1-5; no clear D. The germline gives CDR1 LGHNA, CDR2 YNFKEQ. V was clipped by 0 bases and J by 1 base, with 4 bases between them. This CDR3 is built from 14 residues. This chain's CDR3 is CASSQESSNQPQHF. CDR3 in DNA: TGTGCCAGCAGCCAAGAATCCAGCAATCAGCCCCAGCATTTT.

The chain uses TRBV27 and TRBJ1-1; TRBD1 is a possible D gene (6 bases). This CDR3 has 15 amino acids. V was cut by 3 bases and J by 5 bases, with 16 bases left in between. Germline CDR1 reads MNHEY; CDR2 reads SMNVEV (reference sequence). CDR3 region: CASSLIPGDFTEAFF. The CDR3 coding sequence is TGTGCCAGCAGTTTGATCCCAGGGGATTTTACTGAAGCTTTCTTT.

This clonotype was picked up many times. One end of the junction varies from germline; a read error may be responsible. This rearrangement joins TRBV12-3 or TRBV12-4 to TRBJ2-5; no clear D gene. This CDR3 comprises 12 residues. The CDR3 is CASSLVGETQYF. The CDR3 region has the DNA TGTGCCAGCAGCTTAGTCGGGGAGACCCAGTACTTC.

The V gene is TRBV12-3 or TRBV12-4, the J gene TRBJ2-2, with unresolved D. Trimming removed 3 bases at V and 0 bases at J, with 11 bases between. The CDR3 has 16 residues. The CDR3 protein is CASSFSLGPNTGELFF. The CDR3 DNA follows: TGTGCCAGCAGTTTTTCCCTCGGCCCGAACACCGGGGAGCTGTTTTTT.

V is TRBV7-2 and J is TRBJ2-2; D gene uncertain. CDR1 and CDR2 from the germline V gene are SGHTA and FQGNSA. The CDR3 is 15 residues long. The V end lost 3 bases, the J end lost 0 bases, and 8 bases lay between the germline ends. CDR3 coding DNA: TGTGCCAGCAGCTTGGCAGCCACGAACACCGGGGAGCTGTTTTTT. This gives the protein CASSLAATNTGELFF.

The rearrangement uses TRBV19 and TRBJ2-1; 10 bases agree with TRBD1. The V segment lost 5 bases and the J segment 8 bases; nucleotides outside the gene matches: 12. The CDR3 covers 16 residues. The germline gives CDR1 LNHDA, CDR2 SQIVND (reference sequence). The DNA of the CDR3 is TGTGCCAGTAGTGGACAGGGGGGATCTATGATCGATGAGCAGTTCTTC. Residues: CASSGQGGSMIDEQFF.

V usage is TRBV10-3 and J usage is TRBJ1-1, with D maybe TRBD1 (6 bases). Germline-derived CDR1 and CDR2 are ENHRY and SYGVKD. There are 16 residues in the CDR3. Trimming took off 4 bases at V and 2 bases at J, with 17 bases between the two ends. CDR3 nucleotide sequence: TGTGCCATCAGTGTATACCCTTTAGGGGGAAACACTGAAGCTTTCTTT. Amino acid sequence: CAISVYPLGGNTEAFF.

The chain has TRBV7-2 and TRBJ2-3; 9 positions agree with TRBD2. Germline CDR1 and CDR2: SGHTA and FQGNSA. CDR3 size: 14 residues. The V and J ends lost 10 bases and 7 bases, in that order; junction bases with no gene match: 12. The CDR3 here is CATGQGGGGYTQYF. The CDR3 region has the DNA TGTGCCACCGGTCAGGGCGGGGGGGGGTATACGCAGTATTTT.

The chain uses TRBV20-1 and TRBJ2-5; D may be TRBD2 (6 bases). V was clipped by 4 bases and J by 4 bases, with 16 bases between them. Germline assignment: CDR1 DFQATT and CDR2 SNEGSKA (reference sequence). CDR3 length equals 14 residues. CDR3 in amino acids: CSAKVASGGETQYF. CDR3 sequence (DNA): TGCAGTGCTAAGGTGGCATCCGGGGGAGAGACCCAGTACTTC.

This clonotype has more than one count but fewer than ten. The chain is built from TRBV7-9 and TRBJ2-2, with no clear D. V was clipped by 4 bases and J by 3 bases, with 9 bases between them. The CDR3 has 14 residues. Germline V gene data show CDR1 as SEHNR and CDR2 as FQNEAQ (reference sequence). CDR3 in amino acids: CASSSYKHTGELFF. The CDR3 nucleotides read TGTGCCAGCAGCTCCTACAAACACACCGGGGAGCTGTTTTTT.

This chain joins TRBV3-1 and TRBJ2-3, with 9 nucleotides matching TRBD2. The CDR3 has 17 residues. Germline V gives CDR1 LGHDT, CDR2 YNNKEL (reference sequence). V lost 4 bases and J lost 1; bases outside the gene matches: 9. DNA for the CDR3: TGTGCCAGCAGCCCGCTGCCTAGGACTAGCGGCACAGATACGCAGTATTTT. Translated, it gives CASSPLPRTSGTDTQYF.

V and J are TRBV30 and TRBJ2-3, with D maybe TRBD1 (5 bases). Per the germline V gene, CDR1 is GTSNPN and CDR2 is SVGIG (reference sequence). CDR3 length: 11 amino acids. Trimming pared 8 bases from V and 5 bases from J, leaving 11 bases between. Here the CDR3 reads CAGAVGDTQYF. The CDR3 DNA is TGTGCCGGGGCGGTTGGAGATACGCAGTATTTT.

CDR3 sequence reads: CAIQRGASSYEQYF. Here the CDR3 DNA reads TGTGCCATTCAACGCGGGGCTAGCTCCTACGAGCAGTACTTC. The J gene is TRBJ2-7, the V gene TRBV15; perhaps TRBD2 as D (6 bases). The germline V gene encodes CDR1 LNHNV and CDR2 YYDKDF (reference sequence). V was cut by 10 bases and J by 0 bases, with 16 bases left in between. The CDR3 is 14 residues long.

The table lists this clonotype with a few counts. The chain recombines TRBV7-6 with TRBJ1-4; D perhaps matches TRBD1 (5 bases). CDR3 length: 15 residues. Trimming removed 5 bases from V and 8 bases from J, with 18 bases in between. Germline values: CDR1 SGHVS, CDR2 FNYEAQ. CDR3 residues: CASSRGTQVGEKLFF. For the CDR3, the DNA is TGTGCCAGCAGCCGAGGGACTCAAGTAGGGGAAAAACTGTTTTTT.